One and the same sample provided the 29 T cell receptor beta chains below, sequenced in a study of shared T cell receptors in the human thymus. The protocol was immunoSEQ multiplex PCR, while the TCRdb copy is restricted to in-frame clones and leaves out a portion. The sample contains about 660,000 clones, over 75% of which appear only once. In addition, the sample was reused for a study of human thymus T cells.

Sequencing used thymocytes. These receptors were collected from a boy under three years old with a congenital heart defect.

V gene TRBV7-9 combines with J gene TRBJ1-2; D is undetermined. CDR1 is SEHNR and CDR2 is FQNEAQ in the germline V gene (reference sequence). CDR3 length: 18 amino acids. The ends were cut back, 3 bases at V and 2 bases at J, with 22 bases in the middle. Here the CDR3 DNA reads TGTGCCAGCAGCTTGGACGGGATCAAACCGTCGATCAACTATGGCTACACCTTC. Translation gives CASSLDGIKPSINYGYTF.

The chain combines TRBV12-5 with TRBJ2-1; 8 positions match TRBD2. This CDR3 spans 18 amino acids. J lost 4 bases, V lost 6 bases, and 17 bases had no gene match. Per germline, CDR1 LGHNT and CDR2 FRNRAP. The CDR3 spells CASGEISGSRPMYNEQFF. DNA for the CDR3: TGTGCTAGTGGAGAAATAAGCGGGAGTAGGCCTATGTACAATGAGCAGTTCTTC.

This clone has more than one count but fewer than ten. This chain joins TRBV5-1 and TRBJ2-5; D gene ambiguous. CDR3 length equals 13 residues. V lost 2 bases and J lost 2, with 7 bases in between. Looked up from germline, CDR1 is SGHRS and CDR2 is YFSETQ. CDR3 protein: CASSFVLQETQYF. CDR3 DNA: TGCGCCAGCAGCTTTGTCTTACAAGAGACCCAGTACTTC.

The genes are TRBV4-3 and TRBJ2-7, with D perhaps matching TRBD1 (6 bases). Germline values: CDR1 LGHNA, CDR2 YSLEER. The V and J ends lost 0 bases and 0 bases respectively, with 15 bases between them. The CDR3 length is 17 residues. Here the CDR3 reads CASSQDPQGGSSYEQYF. CDR3 DNA sequence: TGCGCCAGCAGCCAAGATCCACAGGGTGGAAGCTCCTACGAGCAGTACTTC.

The genes are TRBV6-5 and TRBJ1-1; 8 bases are shared with TRBD1. Per germline, CDR1 MNHEY and CDR2 SVGAGI. Unmatched junction bases numbered 5, after V lost 4 bases and J lost 4 bases. This CDR3 has 14 amino acids. This chain's CDR3 is CASSSGQGGTEAFF. DNA of the CDR3: TGTGCCAGCAGTTCAGGACAGGGCGGCACTGAAGCTTTCTTT.

The V and J genes are TRBV2 and TRBJ2-3; tentatively, D is TRBD1 (5 bases). Trimming shortened V by 6 bases and J by 1 base, and 11 bases separated the two germline ends. This CDR3 is built from 14 residues. Germline CDR1 SNHLY, CDR2 FYNNEI. The CDR3 protein is CASRDLRGTDTQYF. For the CDR3, the DNA is TGTGCCAGCAGGGACCTCAGGGGCACAGATACGCAGTATTTT.

Of note for this clone: One end of the junction varies from germline; a read error may be responsible. The CDR3 reads CASSLGEPGRKGETQYF. CDR3 in DNA: TGTGCTAGCAGCTTAGGAGAGCCAGGGCGGAAGGGAGAGACCCAGTACTTC. The V and J genes are TRBV7-7 and TRBJ2-5, with D possibly matching TRBD1 (5 bases). The CDR3 is made up of 17 amino acids. Germline values: CDR1 SSHAT, CDR2 FNYEAQ (reference sequence).

The chain uses TRBV5-1 and TRBJ2-7; D is possibly TRBD2 (6 bases). Per germline, CDR1 SGHRS and CDR2 YFSETQ. The CDR3 consists of 13 residues. V lost 0 bases, J lost 6 bases, and 10 bases lay in between. The DNA for the CDR3 is TGCGCCAGCAGCTTGGAAGGGAGGAGCGAGCAGTACTTC. It encodes CASSLEGRSEQYF.

This clone was observed a single time. This chain connects TRBV30 to TRBJ1-5; D is unclear. Trimming stripped 3 bases from V and 5 bases from J, with 5 bases between. This CDR3 region has 11 residues. Germline V gene sequence: CDR1 GTSNPN, CDR2 SVGIG (reference sequence). The CDR3 region is CAWSKYQPQHF. Written as DNA, the CDR3 is TGTGCCTGGAGCAAATATCAGCCCCAGCATTTT.

The chain combines TRBV2 with TRBJ1-3; TRBD1 agrees at 7 bases. There are 15 residues in the CDR3. CDR1 and CDR2 from the germline V gene are SNHLY and FYNNEI. V trimming: 3 bases; J trimming: 0 bases; junction bases outside the gene matches: 2. The CDR3 loop reads CASSEGQISGNTIYF. The CDR3 bases are TGTGCCAGCAGTGAGGGACAGATCTCTGGAAACACCATATATTTT.

The chain uses TRBV13 and TRBJ2-1; 7 bases are a match to TRBD2. There are 15 residues in the CDR3. Germline V gene sequence: CDR1 PRHDT, CDR2 FYEKMQ (reference sequence). The junction had 3 bases not matched to a gene; V was cut back by 1 base and J by 3 bases. CDR3 in amino acids: CASSLELASYNEQFF. The CDR3 nucleotides are TGTGCCAGCAGCTTAGAACTAGCGAGCTACAATGAGCAGTTCTTC.

The chain is built from TRBV6-5 and TRBJ1-2, with a weak D call TRBD1 (5 bases). Germline loops: CDR1 MNHEY, CDR2 SVGAGI. This CDR3 is built from 13 residues. Trimming pared 8 bases from V and 4 bases from J, leaving 14 bases between. CDR3 sequence reads: CASSETVGYGYTF. The CDR3 nucleotides are TGTGCCAGCTCCGAGACAGTGGGCTATGGCTACACCTTC.

The chain has TRBV5-3 and TRBJ2-5, with D possibly being TRBD2 (5 bases). TRBV5-3 falls under the ORF class, with uncertain function. There are 13 residues in the CDR3. V was trimmed by 6 bases and J by 5 bases, leaving 14 bases between them. The CDR3 DNA reads TGTGCCAGAAACCCCGGGGAGTCGGAGACCCAGTACTTC. Translated: CARNPGESETQYF.

This chain uses TRBV7-6 with TRBJ2-5; TRBD2 might be the D (7 bases). This CDR3 comprises 15 residues. Trimming took 5 bases from V and 3 from J, leaving 16 bases between them. CDR1 is SGHVS and CDR2 is FNYEAQ in the germline V gene. The CDR3 nucleotides read TGTGCCAGCAGCGGGGGGGCTAACCTTAAAGAGACCCAGTACTTC. This sequence encodes CASSGGANLKETQYF. The entire variable domain, with the rest obtained from reference TRBV7-6 and TRBJ2-5, is as follows: GAGVSQSPRYKVTKRGQDVALRCDPISGHVSLYWYRQALGQGPEFLTYFNYEAQQDKSGLPNDRFSAERPEGSISTLTIQRTEQRDSAMYRCASSGGANLKETQYFGPGTRLLVL.

This sequence joins TRBV5-1 and TRBJ2-5; possible D gene TRBD2, 7 bases. Trimming removed 4 bases at V and 7 bases at J, with 23 bases between. This CDR3 has 16 amino acids. Germline CDR1 SGHRS, CDR2 YFSETQ. The CDR3 loop is CASSILVKGGRWTQYF. In DNA form, the CDR3 reads TGCGCCAGCAGCATACTCGTTAAGGGGGGGCGCTGGACCCAGTACTTC.

The V and J genes are TRBV19 and TRBJ1-5, with 7 bases that match TRBD1. Germline V gene lookup returns CDR1 LNHDA and CDR2 SQIVND (reference sequence). The CDR3 spans 17 residues. V dropped 5 bases and J dropped 0; count of bases not matched to a gene: 10. The CDR3 coding sequence is TGTGCCAGTAGTCCGACGGACAGGTCAGATAGCAATCAGCCCCAGCATTTT. The encoded protein is CASSPTDRSDSNQPQHF.

CDR3 amino acids: CASSQPRIQTYGYTF. The CDR3 DNA follows: TGCGCCAGCAGCCAACCCCGCATACAGACCTATGGCTACACCTTC. V gene TRBV4-1 combines with J gene TRBJ1-2; no firm D call. The V and J ends lost 2 bases and 4 bases respectively, with 14 bases between them. CDR1 and CDR2 from the germline V gene are MGHRA and YSYEKL. The length of the CDR3 is 15 residues.

This chain uses TRBV19 with TRBJ1-5, with 12 nucleotides matching TRBD1. The CDR3 has 18 residues. V was pared by 2 bases and J by 2 bases, with 7 bases of the junction left unmatched. Germline V gives CDR1 LNHDA, CDR2 SQIVND (reference sequence). CDR3 sequence: CASSITGQGARGNQPQHF. As DNA, the CDR3 is TGTGCCAGTAGTATAACGGGACAGGGGGCGCGCGGCAATCAGCCCCAGCATTTT.

The chain carries TRBV6-1 and TRBJ2-2; D gene unclear. This CDR3 has 16 residues. The V end lost 2 bases, the J end lost 1 base, and 11 bases lay between the germline ends. Germline values: CDR1 MNHNS, CDR2 SASEGT. CDR3 region: CASSERGSRNTGELFF. The CDR3 DNA sequence: TGTGCCAGCAGTGAAAGAGGTAGCCGGAACACCGGGGAGCTGTTTTTT.

This sequence joins TRBV10-3 and TRBJ1-1, with TRBD1 matching over 7 bases. There are 15 residues in the CDR3. CDR1 and CDR2 (germline): ENHRY, SYGVKD. V gave up 6 bases and J gave up 1 base; unmatched junction bases: 8. The CDR3 is CAIRRQGSSNTEAFF. CDR3 nucleotides: TGTGCCATCAGGCGACAGGGATCATCGAACACTGAAGCTTTCTTT.

This chain connects TRBV28 to TRBJ2-5; perhaps TRBD1 as D (6 bases). Germline V gene data show CDR1 as MDHEN and CDR2 as SYDVKM. The ends were cut back, 6 bases at V and 5 bases at J, with 16 bases in the middle. The CDR3 totals 14 residues. The CDR3 coding sequence is TGTGCCAGCAGGGTACAGGGATTATTGGAGACCCAGTACTTC. It translates to CASRVQGLLETQYF.

The chain employs TRBV29-1 and TRBJ2-1, with a tentative D call TRBD1 (6 bases). CDR1 and CDR2 from the germline V gene are SQVTM and ANQGSEA. The CDR3 length is 18 residues. V shed 8 bases and J shed 0 bases, with 26 bases lying between them. The CDR3 DNA sequence: TGCAGCTCTGATGATGGGGGCATTAGAGTAGTCTCCTACAATGAGCAGTTCTTC. Translation gives CSSDDGGIRVVSYNEQFF.

In its sample, this clone was seen a few times. The chain has TRBV5-6 and TRBJ2-7; the D is unclear. Trimming took off 3 bases at V and 3 bases at J, with 10 bases between the two ends. From germline, CDR1 is SGHDT and CDR2 YYEEEE. This CDR3 spans 13 amino acids. CDR3 sequence reads: CASSWQNYYEQYF. CDR3 coding DNA: TGTGCCAGCAGCTGGCAAAATTACTACGAGCAGTACTTC. Based on the CDR3 plus reference TRBV5-6 and TRBJ2-7, the full variable domain is DAGVTQSPTHLIKTRGQQVTLRCSPKSGHDTVSWYQQALGQGPQFIFQYYEEEERQRGNFPDRFSGHQFPNYSSELNVNALLLGDSALYLCASSWQNYYEQYFGPGTRLTVT.

The chain couples TRBV5-6 to TRBJ1-6; no reliable D call. V was pared by 0 bases and J by 5 bases, with 9 bases between. CDR1 and CDR2 from the germline V gene are SGHDT and YYEEEE. This CDR3 has 15 amino acids. The CDR3 spells CASSLVTLNNSPLHF. The CDR3 DNA follows: TGTGCCAGCAGCTTGGTAACATTAAATAATTCACCCCTCCACTTT.

The gene calls are TRBV12-5 and TRBJ2-1; 10 bases are shared with TRBD1. CDR3 length: 15 residues. Trimming took 1 base from V and 8 from J; bases not matched to a gene: 5. CDR1 LGHNT and CDR2 FRNRAP come from the germline V gene. The CDR3 bases are TGTGCTAGTGGTTTGGCAGGGACAGGGGATGATGAGCAGTTCTTC. This translates into CASGLAGTGDDEQFF.

This sequence joins TRBV6-1 and TRBJ2-7; 8 bases map to TRBD1. Germline V gives CDR1 MNHNS, CDR2 SASEGT. CDR3 length equals 15 residues. With V trimmed by 6 bases and J by 3 bases, 10 bases remained unmatched. The CDR3 reads CASSARDRLGYEQYF. Written as DNA, the CDR3 is TGTGCCAGCAGCGCCCGGGACAGGTTGGGCTACGAGCAGTACTTC.

V and J are TRBV19 and TRBJ2-7; TRBD1 aligns across 10 bases. Trimming cost V 3 bases and J 6 bases; bases outside gene matches: 8. The CDR3 is 15 residues long. Germline values: CDR1 LNHDA, CDR2 SQIVND (reference sequence). CDR3 sequence reads: CASSIHRDRGAEQYF. The DNA for the CDR3 is TGTGCCAGTAGTATCCACCGGGACAGGGGTGCCGAGCAGTACTTC.

This sequence joins TRBV28 and TRBJ1-3, with D unresolved. CDR3 length equals 15 residues. Between the trimmed V and J ends, which lost 6 bases and 4 bases, there was a span of 16 bases. Germline V CDR1 and CDR2: MDHEN, SYDVKM. Here the CDR3 reads CASRERRTPGNTIYF. CDR3 nucleotide sequence: TGTGCCAGCAGGGAACGGAGGACCCCAGGAAACACCATATATTTT.

The chain has TRBV11-1 and TRBJ2-7, with 7 bases matching TRBD2. Germline V gene sequence: CDR1 SGHAT, CDR2 FQDESV (reference sequence). V was clipped by 2 bases and J by 4 bases; unmatched bases: 5. This CDR3 is 14 amino acids long. The CDR3, as DNA: TGTGCCAGCAGCTTAAACGGGACTAAATACGAGCAGTACTTC. Protein sequence: CASSLNGTKYEQYF.